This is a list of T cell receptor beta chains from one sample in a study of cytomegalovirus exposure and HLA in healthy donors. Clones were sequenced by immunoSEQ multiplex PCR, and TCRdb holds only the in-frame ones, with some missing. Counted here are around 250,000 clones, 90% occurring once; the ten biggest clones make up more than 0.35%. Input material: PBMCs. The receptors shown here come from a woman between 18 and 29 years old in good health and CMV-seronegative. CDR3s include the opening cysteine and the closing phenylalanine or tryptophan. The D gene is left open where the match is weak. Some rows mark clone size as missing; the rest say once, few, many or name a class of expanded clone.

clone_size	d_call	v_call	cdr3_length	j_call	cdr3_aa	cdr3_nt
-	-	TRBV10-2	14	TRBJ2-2	CASSYGRLAGELFF	TGCGCCAGCAGCTACGGGAGACTAGCCGGGGAGCTGTTTTTT
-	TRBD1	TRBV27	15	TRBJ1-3	CASSAGQGTGNTIYF	TGTGCCAGCAGTGCGGGACAGGGGACCGGAAACACCATATATTTT
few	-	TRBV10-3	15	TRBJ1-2	CAISESRGSNYGYTF	TGTGCCATCAGTGAGTCAAGGGGGTCCAACTATGGCTACACCTTC
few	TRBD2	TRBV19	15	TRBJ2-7	CASSIPGLAGERQYF	TGTGCCAGTAGTATTCCCGGCCTAGCGGGGGAGCGGCAGTACTTC
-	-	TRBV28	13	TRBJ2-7	CASTSQNVYEQYF	TGTGCCAGCACCTCCCAGAACGTCTACGAGCAGTACTTC
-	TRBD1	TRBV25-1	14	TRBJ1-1	CASSESGTGGVAFF	TGTGCCAGCAGTGAATCCGGGACAGGGGGAGTAGCTTTCTTT
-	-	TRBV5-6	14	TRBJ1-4	CASSSGRTNEKLFF	TGTGCCAGCAGCTCGGGGAGAACTAATGAAAAACTGTTTTTT
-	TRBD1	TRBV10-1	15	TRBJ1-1	CASSESSGQGIEAFF	TGCGCCAGCAGTGAGTCTAGTGGACAGGGCATTGAAGCTTTCTTT
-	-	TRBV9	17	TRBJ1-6	CASSGGGPRSPGSPLHF	TGTGCCAGCAGCGGGGGGGGACCCCGAAGCCCCGGTTCACCCCTCCACTTT
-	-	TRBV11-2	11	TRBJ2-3	CASSPQDTQYF	TGTGCCAGCAGCCCCCAAGATACGCAGTATTTT
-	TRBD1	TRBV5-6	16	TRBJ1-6	CASSSTGSGGGSPLHF	TGTGCCAGCAGCTCGACAGGGTCTGGTGGCGGTTCACCCCTCCACTTT
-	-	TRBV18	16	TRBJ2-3	CASSPQVGGRTDTQYF	TGTGCCAGCTCACCACAAGTGGGGGGGCGCACAGATACGCAGTATTTT
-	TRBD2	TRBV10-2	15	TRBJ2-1	CASRTSGLAGNEQFF	TGCGCCAGCAGGACCTCAGGGCTAGCGGGGAATGAGCAGTTCTTC
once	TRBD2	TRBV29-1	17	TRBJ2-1	CSAQGTSGQHSYNEQFF	TGCAGCGCTCAGGGGACTAGCGGGCAGCACTCCTACAATGAGCAGTTCTTC
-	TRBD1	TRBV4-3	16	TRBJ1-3	CASSPGGQGRRNTIYF	TGCGCCAGCAGTCCCGGAGGACAGGGGAGAAGGAACACCATATATTTT
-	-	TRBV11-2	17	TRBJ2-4	CASSLGSGKLAKNIQYF	TGTGCCAGCAGCTTAGGGTCAGGGAAACTAGCCAAAAACATTCAGTACTTC
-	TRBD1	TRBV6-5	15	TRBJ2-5	CASSPGQGFQETQYF	TGTGCCAGCAGCCCGGGACAGGGTTTTCAAGAGACCCAGTACTTC
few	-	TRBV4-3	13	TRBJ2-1	CASSQDVNNEQFF	TGCGCCAGCAGCCAAGATGTTAACAATGAGCAGTTCTTC
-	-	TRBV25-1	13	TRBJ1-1	CASSEGLRTEAFF	TGTGCCAGCAGTGAAGGACTTAGAACTGAAGCTTTCTTT
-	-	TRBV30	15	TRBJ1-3	CAWSDTVYSGNTIYF	TGTGCCTGGAGCGACACAGTTTACTCTGGAAACACCATATATTTT
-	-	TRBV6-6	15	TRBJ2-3	CASSHSSGYTDTQYF	TGTGCCAGCAGCCACTCCAGCGGCTACACAGATACGCAGTATTTT
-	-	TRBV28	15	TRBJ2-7	CASSSSRGSFYEQYF	TGTGCCAGCAGCTCTTCCCGGGGGAGCTTCTACGAGCAGTACTTC
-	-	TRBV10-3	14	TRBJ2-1	CATRGGPRYNEQFF	TGTGCCACCAGGGGGGGGCCCCGCTACAATGAGCAGTTCTTC
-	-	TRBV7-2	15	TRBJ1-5	CASSPQAREGQPQHF	TGTGCCAGCAGCCCCCAGGCCAGGGAGGGCCAGCCCCAGCATTTT
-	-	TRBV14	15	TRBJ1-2	CASRLSQGTDYGYTF	TGTGCCAGCAGGCTATCTCAGGGGACCGACTATGGCTACACCTTC
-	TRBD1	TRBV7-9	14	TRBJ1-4	CASQGAIVNEKLFF	TGTGCCAGTCAGGGGGCGATAGTCAATGAAAAACTGTTTTTT
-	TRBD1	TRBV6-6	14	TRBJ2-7	CASSTGQGSYEQYF	TGTGCCAGCAGTACAGGACAGGGATCCTACGAGCAGTACTTC
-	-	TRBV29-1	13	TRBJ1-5	CSVATQDNQPQHF	TGCAGCGTTGCTACCCAAGACAATCAGCCCCAGCATTTT
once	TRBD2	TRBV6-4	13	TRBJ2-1	CASRSGTHNEQFF	TGTGCCAGCAGGAGCGGGACCCACAATGAGCAGTTCTTC
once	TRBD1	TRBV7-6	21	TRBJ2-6	CASSLSYRGLPRSSGANVLTF	TGTGCCAGCAGCTTATCTTACAGGGGCCTACCAAGGTCCTCTGGGGCCAACGTCCTGACTTTC
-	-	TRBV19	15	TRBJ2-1	CASSIGVWEINEQFF	TGTGCCAGTAGTATCGGGGTGTGGGAGATCAATGAGCAGTTCTTC
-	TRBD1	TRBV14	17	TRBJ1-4	CASSQNRGVATNEKLFF	TGTGCCAGCAGCCAAAACAGGGGGGTGGCAACTAATGAAAAACTGTTTTTT
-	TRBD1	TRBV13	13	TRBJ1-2	CASSPTGDYGYTF	TGTGCCAGCAGCCCCACAGGGGACTATGGCTACACCTTC
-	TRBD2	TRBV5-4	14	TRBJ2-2	CASSQGLNTGELFF	TGTGCCAGCAGCCAGGGACTAAACACCGGGGAGCTGTTTTTT
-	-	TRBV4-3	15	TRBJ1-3	CASRPAVFSGNTIYF	TGCGCCAGCAGACCGGCGGTGTTCTCTGGAAACACCATATATTTT
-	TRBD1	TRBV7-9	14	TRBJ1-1	CASSLGTGSTEAFF	TGTGCCAGCAGCTTAGGGACAGGGTCGACTGAAGCTTTCTTT
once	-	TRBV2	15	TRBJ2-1	CASSEEGKGVDEQFF	TGTGCCAGCAGTGAAGAGGGGAAAGGGGTCGATGAGCAGTTCTTC
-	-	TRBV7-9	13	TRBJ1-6	CASSGGGGSPLHF	TGTGCCAGCAGCGGCGGGGGTGGTTCACCCCTCCACTTT
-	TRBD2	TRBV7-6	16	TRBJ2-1	CASSSTSGGPYNEQFF	TGTGCCAGCAGCTCGACTAGCGGGGGGCCCTACAATGAGCAGTTCTTC
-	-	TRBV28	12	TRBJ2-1	CASSSPGNEQFF	TGTGCCAGCAGCTCCCCCGGGAATGAGCAGTTCTTC
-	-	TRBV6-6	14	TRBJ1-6	CASSFGQSNSPLHF	TGTGCCAGCAGTTTCGGACAGTCGAATTCACCCCTCCACTTT
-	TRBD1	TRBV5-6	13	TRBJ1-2	CASSNTGVRGYTF	TGTGCCAGCAGCAATACAGGGGTTCGCGGCTACACCTTC
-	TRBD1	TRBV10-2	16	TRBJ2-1	CASSDLRDRGFNEQFF	TGCGCCAGCAGTGATCTTCGAGACAGGGGGTTCAATGAGCAGTTCTTC
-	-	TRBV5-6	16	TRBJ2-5	CASSFWGSPGGETQYF	TGTGCCAGCAGCTTTTGGGGAAGCCCAGGGGGGGAGACCCAGTACTTC
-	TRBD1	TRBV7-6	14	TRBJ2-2	CASSLGQGAGELFF	TGTGCCAGCAGCCTGGGACAGGGCGCCGGGGAGCTGTTTTTT
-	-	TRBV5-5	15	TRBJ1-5	CASSLASDRNQPQHF	TGTGCCAGCAGCTTGGCCTCGGACAGAAATCAGCCCCAGCATTTT
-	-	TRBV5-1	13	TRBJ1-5	CASSFKEGQPQHF	TGCGCCAGCAGCTTTAAAGAGGGTCAGCCCCAGCATTTT
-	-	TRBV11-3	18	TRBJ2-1	CASSLEMGSQGANNEQFF	TGTGCCAGCAGCTTAGAAATGGGTTCACAGGGTGCAAACAATGAGCAGTTCTTC